One and the same sample provided the 27 T cell receptor beta chains below, sequenced in a study of cytomegalovirus exposure and HLA in healthy donors. TCRdb's table, derived via immunoSEQ multiplex PCR, lists solely in-frame clones and lacks some. The sample yields more than 85,000 clones, approximately 95% seen once. The sample comprised PBMCs. Source of these receptors: a woman between 18 and 29 years old in good health and CMV-seronegative.

The chain employs TRBV19 and TRBJ2-3; TRBD2 matches 10 bases. The germline gives CDR1 LNHDA, CDR2 SQIVND (reference sequence). This CDR3 contains 13 residues. After removal of 7 bases from V and 10 bases from J, the junction contained 8 bases not matched to a gene. CDR3 in DNA: TGTGCCAGTAAGGCGACTAGCGGGCGGGCGCAGTATTTT. Protein product: CASKATSGRAQYF.

The gene calls are TRBV11-2 and TRBJ2-1; TRBD2 is a possible D gene (6 bases). Trimming cost V 2 bases and J 9 bases, with 14 bases left between them. This CDR3 contains 14 residues. Per the germline V gene, CDR1 is SGHAT and CDR2 is FQNNGV. CDR3 nucleotides: TGTGCCAGCAGCTTACAAGCGGCCGGGGGTGAGCAGTTCTTC. Protein: CASSLQAAGGEQFF.

Comments on this clone: At one end, the junction sequence differs from germline, possibly due to a read error. J is TRBJ2-1 and V is TRBV7-7; D gene uncertain. The CDR3 has 13 amino acids. The germline V gene has CDR1 SSHAT and CDR2 FNYEAQ (reference sequence). The CDR3 DNA sequence: TGTGCTAGCAGCTTAGGAGCCTACAATGAGCAGTTCTTC. This codes for CASSLGAYNEQFF.

The gene calls are TRBV11-2 and TRBJ2-7; 8 bases fit TRBD2. V trimming: 1 base; J trimming: 2 bases; junction bases outside the gene matches: 1. The CDR3 is 14 residues long. Per germline, CDR1 SGHAT and CDR2 FQNNGV. The CDR3 DNA follows: TGTGCCAGCAGCTTAGCGCGGGGGGCCTACGAGCAGTACTTC. Protein sequence: CASSLARGAYEQYF.

This chain uses TRBV5-1 with TRBJ1-2; 7 nucleotides match TRBD1. Germline CDR1 SGHRS, CDR2 YFSETQ. CDR3 size: 14 residues. The V segment lost 4 bases and the J segment 3 bases; nucleotides outside the gene matches: 6. CDR3: CASSPDRVDYGYTF. CDR3 DNA sequence: TGCGCCAGCAGCCCCGACAGGGTGGACTATGGCTACACCTTC.

This chain joins TRBV14 and TRBJ2-3; D gene uncertain. The CDR3 extends over 14 amino acids. V was shortened by 3 bases and J by 4 bases, with 11 bases between the two germline ends. Germline CDR1 reads SGHDN; CDR2 reads FVKESK. Here the CDR3 DNA reads TGTGCCAGCAGCCACTCGCAGGCCTCAGATACGCAGTATTTT. Translating gives CASSHSQASDTQYF. The full variable domain, rest sourced from reference TRBV14 and TRBJ2-3, is EAGVTQFPSHSVIEKGQTVTLRCDPISGHDNLYWYRRVMGKEIKFLLHFVKESKQDESGMPNNRFLAERTGGTYSTLKVQPAELEDSGVYFCASSHSQASDTQYFGPGTRLTVL.

The chain has TRBV30 and TRBJ1-1, with TRBD1 matching 8 bases. V shed 2 bases and J 5 bases; nucleotides not matched to a gene: 4. Germline values: CDR1 GTSNPN, CDR2 SVGIG (reference sequence). The length of the CDR3 is 13 residues. DNA for the CDR3: TGTGCCTGGAGTCATACAGGGGGTACTGAAGCTTTCTTT. Translating gives CAWSHTGGTEAFF.

This clone was seen a single time. The J gene is TRBJ1-2, the V gene TRBV6-5, with a tentative D call TRBD1 (6 bases). Per the germline V gene, CDR1 is MNHEY and CDR2 is SVGAGI. The CDR3 is 15 residues long. V was clipped by 6 bases and J by 5 bases, with 19 bases between them. The CDR3: CASSRPGGREYGYTF. The CDR3 DNA reads TGTGCCAGCAGCCGACCGGGGGGGCGCGAGTATGGCTACACCTTC.

The rearrangement uses TRBV7-6 and TRBJ1-6; TRBD1 aligns across 9 bases. The CDR3 consists of 17 residues. From germline, CDR1 is SGHVS and CDR2 FNYEAQ. The V gene end was trimmed by 2 bases and the J gene end by 9 bases; junction bases not matched to a gene: 11. The CDR3 nucleotides read TGTGCCAGCAGCTTAAGCGCTTGGACAGGGGAAGGTTCACCCCTCCACTTT. Amino acids: CASSLSAWTGEGSPLHF. Complete variable domain (other parts from reference TRBV7-6 and TRBJ1-6): GAGVSQSPRYKVTKRGQDVALRCDPISGHVSLYWYRQALGQGPEFLTYFNYEAQQDKSGLPNDRFSAERPEGSISTLTIQRTEQRDSAMYRCASSLSAWTGEGSPLHFGNGTRLTVT.

The chain combines TRBV5-8 with TRBJ2-7, with D hard to call. V lost 3 bases to trimming and J lost 11 bases, with 9 bases between them. CDR1 SGHTS and CDR2 YDEGEE come from the germline V gene. The CDR3 contains 10 residues. This chain's CDR3 is CASSSPPKYF. The CDR3 DNA sequence: TGTGCCAGCAGCTCCCCCCCCAAGTACTTC. The full variable domain, with the rest looked up from reference TRBV5-8 and TRBJ2-7, is EAGVTQSPTHLIKTRGQQATLRCSPISGHTSVYWYQQALGLGLQFLLWYDEGEERNRGNFPPRFSGRQFPNYSSELNVNALELEDSALYLCASSSPPKYFGPGTRLTVT.

The chain carries TRBV27 and TRBJ1-1, with 10 nucleotides matching TRBD1. Germline-derived CDR1 and CDR2 are MNHEY and SMNVEV (reference sequence). The length of the CDR3 is 13 residues. V lost 5 bases and J lost 6; bases outside the gene matches: 3. The CDR3 reads CASSPGTGAEAFF. DNA of the CDR3: TGTGCCAGCAGTCCGGGGACAGGGGCTGAAGCTTTCTTT.

This clone occurred once. This rearrangement joins TRBV15 to TRBJ1-1; a possible D gene is TRBD1 (5 bases). Germline CDR1 reads LNHNV; CDR2 reads YYDKDF (reference sequence). V was trimmed by 1 base and J by 4 bases, leaving 10 bases between them. This CDR3 has 14 amino acids. CDR3 protein: CATSRVTGPTEAFF. In DNA, the CDR3 is TGTGCCACCAGCAGAGTAACAGGCCCCACTGAAGCTTTCTTT.

The rearrangement links TRBV7-9 to TRBJ2-1, with TRBD2 as a possible D gene (6 bases). The CDR3 is made up of 16 amino acids. CDR1 SEHNR and CDR2 FQNEAQ come from the germline V gene (reference sequence). V was pared by 6 bases and J by 0 bases, with 15 bases between. The DNA of the CDR3 is TGTGCCAGCAGACCGGGACTGGCCAGCTCCTACAATGAGCAGTTCTTC. Translated: CASRPGLASSYNEQFF.

The V gene is TRBV5-4, the J gene TRBJ1-2; D gene ambiguous. The germline V and J ends were trimmed by 3 bases and 5 bases, with 14 bases remaining between them. Germline CDR1 and CDR2: SGHNT and YYREEE (reference sequence). This CDR3 region has 14 residues. The CDR3 protein is CASSSMVGIYGYTF. In DNA form, the CDR3 reads TGTGCCAGCAGCTCCATGGTCGGGATTTATGGCTACACCTTC.

The chain employs TRBV6-1 and TRBJ2-7; 7 bases fit TRBD1. The CDR3 is 14 amino acids. V lost 6 bases to trimming and J lost 3 bases; unmatched junction nucleotides: 8. The V gene's germline CDR1 is MNHNS and CDR2 SASEGT. CDR3 nucleotide sequence: TGTGCCAGCAGCCCGGGACAGAGCTACTACGAGCAGTACTTC. It codes for CASSPGQSYYEQYF.

The chain joins TRBV15 to TRBJ1-1; maybe TRBD1 (6 bases). Trimming left V 3 bases short and J 1 base short, with 12 bases between. The CDR3 sequence is 15 residues long. Germline CDR1 is LNHNV and CDR2 is YYDKDF (reference sequence). The CDR3 reads CATSSPDRQNTEAFF. The CDR3 DNA follows: TGTGCCACCAGCAGTCCGGACAGACAGAACACTGAAGCTTTCTTT.

V is TRBV29-1 and J is TRBJ2-5; TRBD2 aligns across 14 bases. The germline CDR1 and CDR2 sequences are SQVTM and ANQGSEA. V dropped 2 bases and J dropped 3; count of bases not matched to a gene: 11. The length of the CDR3 is 18 residues. In nucleotides, the CDR3 is TGCAGCGTTGAACTTTGGGAGACTAGCGGGGGGGCCGAAGAGACCCAGTACTTC. Its translation: CSVELWETSGGAEETQYF.

The chain combines TRBV19 with TRBJ2-3; 10 bases line up with TRBD1. Germline CDR1 reads LNHDA; CDR2 reads SQIVND (reference sequence). The CDR3 covers 15 residues. With 4 bases clipped from V and 6 bases from J, the junction kept 7 bases outside the gene matches. CDR3 nucleotides: TGTGCCAGTAGTACGGGGACAGGGGAGGTTGATACGCAGTATTTT. This gives the protein CASSTGTGEVDTQYF. The full variable domain, with the rest looked up from reference TRBV19 and TRBJ2-3, is DGGITQSPKYLFRKEGQNVTLSCEQNLNHDAMYWYRQDPGQGLRLIYYSQIVNDFQKGDIAEGYSVSREKKESFPLTVTSAQKNPTAFYLCASSTGTGEVDTQYFGPGTRLTVL.

This chain connects TRBV5-1 to TRBJ2-7; 7 bases line up with TRBD1. The CDR3 has 15 residues. After removal of 1 base from V and 2 bases from J, the junction contained 6 bases not matched to a gene. Looked up from germline, CDR1 is SGHRS and CDR2 is YFSETQ. CDR3 loop: CASSLSRTGAYEQYF. CDR3 nucleotide sequence: TGCGCCAGCAGCTTGTCTAGGACAGGAGCCTACGAGCAGTACTTC.

The gene calls are TRBV7-6 and TRBJ2-7; tentatively, D is TRBD1 (5 bases). The V gene's germline CDR1 is SGHVS and CDR2 FNYEAQ. The CDR3 covers 13 residues. V was shortened by 2 bases and J by 2 bases, with 7 bases between the two germline ends. The CDR3 protein is CASSLTRAYEQYF. CDR3 nucleotides: TGTGCCAGCAGCTTAACCAGGGCCTACGAGCAGTACTTC. Supplemented by reference TRBV7-6 and TRBJ2-7, the full variable domain reads GAGVSQSPRYKVTKRGQDVALRCDPISGHVSLYWYRQALGQGPEFLTYFNYEAQQDKSGLPNDRFSAERPEGSISTLTIQRTEQRDSAMYRCASSLTRAYEQYFGPGTRLTVT.

This clone was observed a handful of times. Here the CDR3 reads CSVGTGSTEAFF. The CDR3, as DNA: TGCAGCGTTGGAACGGGATCCACTGAAGCTTTCTTT. The V and J genes are TRBV29-1 and TRBJ1-1; no firm D call. Germline loops: CDR1 SQVTM, CDR2 ANQGSEA. The CDR3 is 12 amino acids. V gave up 4 bases and J gave up 4 bases, with 10 bases separating them.

The chain links TRBV5-1 to TRBJ1-2; a possible D gene is TRBD1 (5 bases). CDR3 length equals 17 residues. Germline V CDR1 and CDR2: SGHRS, YFSETQ. The germline V and J ends were trimmed by 2 bases and 6 bases, with 23 bases remaining between them. In DNA, the CDR3 is TGCGCCAGCAGCTTTGAAAGTTGGGAGGGGTCAGTGGATGGCTACACCTTC. It encodes CASSFESWEGSVDGYTF.

This chain uses TRBV6-5 with TRBJ2-1, with 7 nucleotides matching TRBD1. CDR3 length: 15 residues. Germline CDR1 reads MNHEY; CDR2 reads SVGAGI. V trimming: 4 bases; J trimming: 4 bases; junction bases outside the gene matches: 7. CDR3 nucleotide sequence: TGTGCCAGCAGTTCTAAGGGGGCACGGTACAATGAGCAGTTCTTC. Protein: CASSSKGARYNEQFF.

The CDR3 nucleotides are TGCGCCAGCACCAGAACAGGGGCCACTGAAGCTTTCTTT. Amino acids: CASTRTGATEAFF. This rearrangement joins TRBV10-1 to TRBJ1-1; 7 bases are shared with TRBD1. Per germline, CDR1 WNHNN and CDR2 SYGVQD (reference sequence). This CDR3 contains 13 residues. With V trimmed by 7 bases and J by 4 bases, 6 bases remained unmatched.

The gene calls are TRBV5-1 and TRBJ2-3, with TRBD1 matching over 10 bases. The CDR3 loop spans 16 amino acids. Germline-derived CDR1 and CDR2 are SGHRS and YFSETQ. With 4 bases clipped from V and 3 bases from J, the junction kept 8 bases outside the gene matches. The CDR3 protein is CASSKIDRGRTDTQYF. In nucleotides, the CDR3 is TGCGCCAGCAGCAAAATAGACAGGGGGCGGACAGATACGCAGTATTTT.

This rearrangement joins TRBV4-3 to TRBJ2-1; D unresolved. The V and J ends lost 1 base and 5 bases respectively, with 12 bases between them. Germline assignment: CDR1 LGHNA and CDR2 YSLEER. The CDR3 contains 15 residues. Written as DNA, the CDR3 is TGCGCCAGCAGCCAAGCGACGGCGGCGAACAATGAGCAGTTCTTC. The encoded protein is CASSQATAANNEQFF.

The DNA of the CDR3 is TGTGCCAGCAGTTACTCGACGTCGGCAGGGGGCGATGGCTACACCTTC. It translates to CASSYSTSAGGDGYTF. The chain has TRBV6-6 and TRBJ1-2, with 8 positions matching TRBD1. Germline loops: CDR1 MNHNY, CDR2 SVGAGI (reference sequence). This CDR3 is built from 16 residues. The V gene end was trimmed by 0 bases and the J gene end by 6 bases; junction bases not matched to a gene: 9.